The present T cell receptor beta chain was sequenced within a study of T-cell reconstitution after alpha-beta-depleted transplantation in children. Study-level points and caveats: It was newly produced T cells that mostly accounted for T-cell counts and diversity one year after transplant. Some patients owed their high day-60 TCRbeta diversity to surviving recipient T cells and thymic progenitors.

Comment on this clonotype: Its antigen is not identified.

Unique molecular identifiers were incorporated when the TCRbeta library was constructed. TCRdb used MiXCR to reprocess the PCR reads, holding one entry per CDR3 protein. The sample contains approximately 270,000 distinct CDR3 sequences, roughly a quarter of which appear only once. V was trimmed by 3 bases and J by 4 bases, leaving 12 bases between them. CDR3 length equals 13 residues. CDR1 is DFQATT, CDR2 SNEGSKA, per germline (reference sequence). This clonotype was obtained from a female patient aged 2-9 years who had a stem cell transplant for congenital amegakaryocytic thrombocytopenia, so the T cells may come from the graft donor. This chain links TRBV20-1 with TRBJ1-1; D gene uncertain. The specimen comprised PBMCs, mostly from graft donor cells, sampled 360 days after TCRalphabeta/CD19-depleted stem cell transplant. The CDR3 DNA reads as TGCAGTGCTAGGGCGGAAATTGCCACTGAAGCTTTCTTT. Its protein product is CSARAEIATEAFF.